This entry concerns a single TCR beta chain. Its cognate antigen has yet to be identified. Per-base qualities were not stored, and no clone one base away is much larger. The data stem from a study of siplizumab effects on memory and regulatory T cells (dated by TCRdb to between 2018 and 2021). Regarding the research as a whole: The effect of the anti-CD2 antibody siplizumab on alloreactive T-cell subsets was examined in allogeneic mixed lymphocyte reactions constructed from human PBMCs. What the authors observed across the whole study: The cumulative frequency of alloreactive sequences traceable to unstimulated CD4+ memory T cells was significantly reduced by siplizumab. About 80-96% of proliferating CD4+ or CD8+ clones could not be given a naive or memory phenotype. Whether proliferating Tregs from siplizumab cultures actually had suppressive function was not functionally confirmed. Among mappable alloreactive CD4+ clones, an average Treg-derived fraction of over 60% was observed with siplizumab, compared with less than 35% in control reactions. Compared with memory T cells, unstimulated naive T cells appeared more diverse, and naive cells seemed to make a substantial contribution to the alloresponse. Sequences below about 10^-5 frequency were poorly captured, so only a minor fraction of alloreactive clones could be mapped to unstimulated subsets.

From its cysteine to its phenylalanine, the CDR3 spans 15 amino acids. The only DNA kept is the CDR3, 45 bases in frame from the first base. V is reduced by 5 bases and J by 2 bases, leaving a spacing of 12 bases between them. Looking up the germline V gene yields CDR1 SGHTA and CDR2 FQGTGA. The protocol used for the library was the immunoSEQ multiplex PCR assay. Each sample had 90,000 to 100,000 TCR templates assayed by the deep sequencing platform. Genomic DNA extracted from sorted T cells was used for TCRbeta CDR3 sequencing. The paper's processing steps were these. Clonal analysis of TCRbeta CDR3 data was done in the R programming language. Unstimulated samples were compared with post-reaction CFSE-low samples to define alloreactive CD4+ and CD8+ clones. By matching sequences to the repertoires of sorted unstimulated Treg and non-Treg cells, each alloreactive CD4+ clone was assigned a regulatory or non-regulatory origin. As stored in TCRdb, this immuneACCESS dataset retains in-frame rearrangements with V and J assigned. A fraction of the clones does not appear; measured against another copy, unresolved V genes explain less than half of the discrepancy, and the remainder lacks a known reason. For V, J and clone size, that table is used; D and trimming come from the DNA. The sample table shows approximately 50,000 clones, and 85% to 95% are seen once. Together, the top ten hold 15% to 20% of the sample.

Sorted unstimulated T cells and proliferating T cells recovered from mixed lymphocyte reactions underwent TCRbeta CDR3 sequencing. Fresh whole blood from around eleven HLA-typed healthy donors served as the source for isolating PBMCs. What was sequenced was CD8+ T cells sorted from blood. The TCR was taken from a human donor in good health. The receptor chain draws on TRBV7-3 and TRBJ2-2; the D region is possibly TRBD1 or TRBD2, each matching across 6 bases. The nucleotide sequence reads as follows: TGTGCCAGCAGCCGGGGGACATACAACACCGGGGAGCTGTTTTTT. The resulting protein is CASSRGTYNTGELFF.